The rows below give T cell receptor beta chains drawn from one sample of a study of response to subunit inactivated influenza vaccine. A single record per CDR3 protein comes from TCRdb applying MiXCR to the RT-PCR reads. Altogether around 520,000 distinct CDR3 sequences are present, 25% being singletons, with the ten largest covering under 2.5%. Sequencing used CD4+ T cells sorted from PBMCs, obtained 5 days after vaccination. The receptors originated from a man aged 45-60 years who received an inactivated influenza vaccine. Each CDR3 is given with its conserved first and last residue.

j_call v_call cdr3_length cdr3_aa
TRBJ1-5 TRBV12-3/TRBV12-4 13 CASRWGSNQPQHF
TRBJ2-1 TRBV15 18 CATSRDQRLAGGWNEQFF
TRBJ2-5 TRBV2 13 CASSGTLEETQYF
TRBJ2-1 TRBV27 13 CASSPTWWNEQFF
TRBJ2-5 TRBV4-1 15 CASSQVPGFQETQYF
TRBJ2-1 TRBV5-4 15 CATTWRDMGSNEQFF
TRBJ2-7 TRBV4-2 13 CASSSQESYEQYF
TRBJ2-3 TRBV27 15 CASSLFGTGADTQYF
TRBJ1-1 TRBV9 13 CASSVGQGTEAFF
TRBJ1-6 TRBV6-1 14 CASTEAGANSPLHF
TRBJ2-7 TRBV11-1 20 CASSLGGTGGRLGVVYEQYF
TRBJ2-1 TRBV12-3/TRBV12-4 11 CASSGQTQQFF
TRBJ2-7 TRBV9 15 CASSVGGKGSYEQYF
TRBJ2-1 TRBV6-5 13 CASRFGQYNEQFF
TRBJ2-3 TRBV20-1 12 CSAWTSTDTQYF
TRBJ2-1 TRBV11-2 16 CASRTIAGFSYNEQFF
TRBJ2-1 TRBV4-2 14 CASSHEGRYNEQFF
TRBJ1-5 TRBV27 17 CASSSLRQPSSNQPQHF
TRBJ2-1 TRBV12-3/TRBV12-4 15 CASSPGTSGAYEQFF
TRBJ2-7 TRBV7-2 15 CASSETGDFTYEQYF
TRBJ2-1 TRBV19 14 CASKIAGGYNEQFF
TRBJ2-1 TRBV7-2 13 CASSLFSGTEQFF
TRBJ2-2 TRBV29-1 13 CSARWDHTGELFF
TRBJ1-4 TRBV4-2 16 CASSQTGTGANEKLFF
TRBJ1-2 TRBV9 15 CASSVGGTGNYGYTF
TRBJ1-1 TRBV5-6 13 CASSLDTISAAFF
TRBJ1-5 TRBV6-5 14 CASSYSPGNQPQHF
TRBJ2-1 TRBV29-1 15 CSVVPGASSYNEQFF
TRBJ2-5 TRBV20-1 14 CSASYVAGQETQYF
TRBJ2-7 TRBV6-1 14 CASSEALGFDEQYF
TRBJ1-5 TRBV24-1 14 CATSDLKRDQPQHF
TRBJ2-5 TRBV12-3/TRBV12-4 14 CASSPGLNQETQYF
TRBJ2-7 TRBV3-1 12 CASSDRTNEQYF
TRBJ2-1 TRBV6-2/TRBV6-3 15 CASSYPQGIYNEQFF
TRBJ2-4 TRBV20-1 14 CSAPGGSAKNIQYF
TRBJ2-7 TRBV7-8 14 CASSLVRTGDEQYF
TRBJ1-2 TRBV20-1 11 CSARLGQAVSF
TRBJ2-7 TRBV15 13 CATSHGFRDEQYF
TRBJ2-7 TRBV5-1 15 CASSLGVTGAYEQYF
TRBJ2-3 TRBV7-2 12 CASSLSLDTQYF